These 7 T cell receptor beta chains share one sample of origin, sequenced in a study of shared clonotypes between healthy human individuals. Selected positively for CCR7 and CD45RO-negative, naive CD8 cells excluded terminally differentiated effector memory CD45RA+ cells. Clones were sequenced by immunoSEQ multiplex PCR, and TCRdb holds only the in-frame ones, with some missing. This table has about 1,900,000 clones, approximately 95% appearing once. The sample comprised naive CD8+ T cells sorted from blood. Receptor source: a young man in good health.

The V gene is TRBV28, the J gene TRBJ2-2, with D unclear. Trimming left V 6 bases short and J 1 base short, with 9 bases between. This CDR3 is 14 amino acids long. CDR1 is MDHEN and CDR2 is SYDVKM in the germline V gene. The CDR3 is CASSAILNTGELFF. DNA for the CDR3: TGTGCCAGCAGCGCGATCCTGAACACCGGGGAGCTGTTTTTT. Supplemented by reference TRBV28 and TRBJ2-2, the full variable domain reads DVKVTQSSRYLVKRTGEKVFLECVQDMDHENMFWYRQDPGLGLRLIYFSYDVKMKEKGDIPEGYSVSREKKERFSLILESASTNQTSMYLCASSAILNTGELFFGEGSRLTVL.

The chain carries TRBV9 and TRBJ2-7; D is possibly TRBD2 (5 bases). There are 15 residues in the CDR3. The germline gives CDR1 SGDLS, CDR2 YYNGEE. The V end lost 2 bases, the J end lost 0 bases, and 12 bases lay between the germline ends. CDR3 in DNA: TGTGCCAGCAGCGTTGGACTTCTTACCTCCTACGAGCAGTACTTC. Translated: CASSVGLLTSYEQYF.

The chain uses TRBV28 and TRBJ2-7, with 7 bases matching TRBD1. V was pared by 8 bases and J by 1 base, with 5 bases of the junction left unmatched. Germline V lookup: CDR1 MDHEN, CDR2 SYDVKM. This CDR3 contains 13 residues. CDR3 sequence reads: CASEGQESYEQYF. The CDR3 DNA follows: TGTGCCAGCGAAGGACAGGAATCCTACGAGCAGTACTTC.

The chain's CDR3 is CASIGGGGEQYF. The DNA for the CDR3 is TGCGCCAGCATTGGAGGGGGGGGCGAGCAGTACTTC. V gene TRBV4-1 combines with J gene TRBJ2-7, with D tentatively TRBD2 (7 bases). In germline, CDR1 is MGHRA, CDR2 YSYEKL. V lost 7 bases and J 6 bases, leaving 13 bases between the germline ends. CDR3 size: 12 residues.

The chain couples TRBV6-5 to TRBJ2-7; a weak D match, TRBD2 (6 bases). V was cut by 2 bases and J by 5 bases, with 13 bases left in between. CDR3 size: 14 residues. Germline V gene lookup returns CDR1 MNHEY and CDR2 SVGAGI. DNA of the CDR3: TGTGCCAGCAGTTACAGCAGCGGGCCGGACGAGCAGTACTTC. Its translation: CASSYSSGPDEQYF.

A word on this clone: The sample contains more than one DNA sequence encoding this CDR3. V is TRBV6-1 and J is TRBJ2-7; the D gene could be TRBD1 or TRBD2 (5 bases each). In germline, CDR1 is MNHNS, CDR2 SASEGT. Trimming removed 2 bases from V and 4 bases from J, with 15 bases in between. This CDR3 contains 15 residues. The CDR3 protein is CASSEPGTVAYEQYF. In DNA, the CDR3 is TGTGCCAGCAGTGAACCCGGGACCGTAGCTTACGAGCAGTACTTC.

Notes on this clone: Other DNA sequences in this specimen translate into the identical CDR3. The CDR3 DNA reads as TGTGCCAGCAGTTACGAGGGATCTTATGGCTACACCTTC. Protein: CASSYEGSYGYTF. The V gene is TRBV6-5, the J gene TRBJ1-2; the D is unclear. The CDR3 length is 13 residues. V was cut by 2 bases and J by 5 bases, with 9 bases left in between. Germline CDR1 reads MNHEY; CDR2 reads SVGAGI.